This TCR beta chain was captured by sequencing in a study of blood T cell repertoires in COVID-19 (TCRdb year 2020). With regard to the full study: Samples covering the acute and convalescent phases of COVID-19 were provided by collaborators in the United States, Italy and Spain. Sample metadata almost always included a de-identified subject ID, COVID-19 status, age in years and sex. Samples were obtained from the ongoing ImmuneRACE study (first 160 participants) and from 950 to 1,500 subjects provided by 6 global collaborators. The prospective study material was composed of cDNA or gDNA derived from T cells, B-cell-depleted T cells, or PBMCs. The repertoires were made available in a free public database intended to serve as a resource for research on the immune response to SARS-CoV-2. Subjects who had been exposed to COVID-19, were actively infected with it, or had recovered from it provided the deeply sampled blood TCRbeta repertoires that made up the dataset. Where available, HLA class I and class II types were obtained from metadata supplied by the sample provider rather than from assay-based typing. Results the study describes overall, beyond this receptor: How much clinical and demographic metadata was included differed by source and by participant, and the metadata was provided uncurated.

TCRbeta CDR3 regions were amplified from genomic DNA using the immunoSEQ Assay, a bias-controlled multiplex PCR. In the paper's pipeline: Within the assay, amplification of reference gene primers was used to estimate how many nucleated cells each sample contained. To quantify the absolute abundance of each unique TCRbeta CDR3 rearrangement, sequence reads were collapsed and filtered. For each sample, productive Simpson clonality was calculated by taking the square root of Simpson's diversity index across productive rearrangements. The clones in this table, taken by TCRdb from immuneACCESS, are in-frame only. Not every clone is retained; where verified, under half of the shortfall comes from an unresolved V gene, and the cause of the rest is unknown. D and trimming come from the DNA, and the V and J calls and clone size come from that table. Here the sample has around 200,000 clones; roughly 89% occur a single time. 3.7% of the sample is held by the ten biggest clonotypes.

A remark on this clone: Its antigen remains undetermined. No quality values exist for individual bases; no much larger clone is one base distant.

CDR3 length: 19 amino acids, cysteine to phenylalanine. Only the CDR3 region is kept as DNA, spanning 57 bases read in frame from base 1. V loses 5 bases at its end and J loses 0 bases; junction bases beyond the gene matches: 9. Based on the germline V gene, the CDR1 and CDR2 sequences are SGHAT and FQNNGV. The collaborating institutions used their own protocols to collect whole blood in K2EDTA tubes. For TCRbeta analysis, collaborator samples were shipped as frozen whole blood, as isolated PBMCs, or as DNA extracted from either sample type. The sequenced sample was peripheral blood. The sequence came from a man aged 18-30 years with active or convalescent COVID-19. The rearranged chain carries TRBV11-2 and TRBJ2-4, with 14 junctional bases fitting TRBD2. The CDR3 region reads CASSQLRTSGRLAKNIQYF. The bases are TGTGCCAGCAGCCAACTACGGACTAGCGGGAGGCTAGCCAAAAACATTCAGTACTTC.